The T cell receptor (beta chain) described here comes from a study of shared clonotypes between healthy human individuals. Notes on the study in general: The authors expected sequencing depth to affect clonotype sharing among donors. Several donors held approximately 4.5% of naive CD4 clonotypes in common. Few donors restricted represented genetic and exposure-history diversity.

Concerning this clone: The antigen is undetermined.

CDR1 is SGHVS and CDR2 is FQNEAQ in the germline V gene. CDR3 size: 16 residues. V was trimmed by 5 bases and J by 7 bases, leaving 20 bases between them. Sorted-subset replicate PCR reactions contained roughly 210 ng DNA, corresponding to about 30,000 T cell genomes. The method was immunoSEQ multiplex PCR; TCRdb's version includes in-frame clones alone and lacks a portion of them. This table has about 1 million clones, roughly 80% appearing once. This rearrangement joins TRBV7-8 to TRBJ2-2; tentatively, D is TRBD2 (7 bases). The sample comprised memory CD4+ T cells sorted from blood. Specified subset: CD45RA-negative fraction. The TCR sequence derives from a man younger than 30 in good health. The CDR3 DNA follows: TGTGCCAGCAGCCTAGGGTCCGGGGGGCTGATCGGGGAGCTGTTTTTT. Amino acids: CASSLGSGGLIGELFF.